One T cell receptor (beta chain) is described in this entry. The libraries were made with immunoSEQ v3. Method: immunoSEQ multiplex PCR; TCRdb's copy keeps in-frame clones and lacks some. Of 45,000 to 75,000 clones detected, 69% appear once; the ten largest clones hold over 6.5%. The sample is drawn from a study of TIL therapy for anti-PD-1-resistant metastatic lung cancer. The wider study: Tumors had a median PD-L1 proportion score of 4.5% to 7%.

Noted time point: pre-treatment sample, taken before nivolumab and TIL therapy. V lost 0 bases to trimming and J lost 5 bases, with 8 bases between them. Per the germline V gene, CDR1 is GTSNPN and CDR2 is SVGIG (reference sequence). CDR3 length: 14 amino acids. The chain combines TRBV30 with TRBJ1-6; weak D call: TRBD1 (5 bases). The sample in question was blood, obtained at baseline. The TCR originated in a person aged 25 to 80 with non-small cell lung cancer. CDR3 sequence reads: CAWSVTGHNSPLHF. Here the CDR3 DNA reads TGTGCCTGGAGTGTAACGGGGCATAATTCACCCCTCCACTTT.